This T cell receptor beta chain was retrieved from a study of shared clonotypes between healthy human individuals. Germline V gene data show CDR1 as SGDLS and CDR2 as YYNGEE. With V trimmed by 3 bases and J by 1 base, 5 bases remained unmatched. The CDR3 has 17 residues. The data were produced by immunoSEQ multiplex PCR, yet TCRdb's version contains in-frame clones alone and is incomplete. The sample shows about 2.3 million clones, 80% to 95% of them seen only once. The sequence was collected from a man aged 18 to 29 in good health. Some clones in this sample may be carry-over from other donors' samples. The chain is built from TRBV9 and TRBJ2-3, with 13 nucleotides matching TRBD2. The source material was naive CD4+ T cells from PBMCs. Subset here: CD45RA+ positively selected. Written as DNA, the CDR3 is TGTGCCAGCAGCGGACTAGCGGGGGGAGGGGGCACAGATACGCAGTATTTT. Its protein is CASSGLAGGGGTDTQYF.